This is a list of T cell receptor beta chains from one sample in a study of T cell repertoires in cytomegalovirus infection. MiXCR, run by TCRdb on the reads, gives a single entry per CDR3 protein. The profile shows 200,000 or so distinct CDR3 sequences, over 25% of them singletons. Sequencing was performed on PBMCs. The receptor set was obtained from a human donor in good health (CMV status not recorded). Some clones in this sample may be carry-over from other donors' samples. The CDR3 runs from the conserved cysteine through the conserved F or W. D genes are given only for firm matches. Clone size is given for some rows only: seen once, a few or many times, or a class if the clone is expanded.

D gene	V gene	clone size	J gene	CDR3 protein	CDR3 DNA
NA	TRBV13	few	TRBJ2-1	CASTRVDHNEQFF	TGTGCCAGTACCCGGGTGGACCACAATGAGCAGTTCTTC
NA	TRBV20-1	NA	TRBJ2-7	CSVEGELTYEQYF	TGCAGTGTGGAGGGGGAATTGACCTACGAGCAGTACTTC
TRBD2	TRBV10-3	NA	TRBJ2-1	CAISEGQGGNNEQFF	TGTGCCATCAGTGAAGGTCAGGGAGGGAACAATGAGCAGTTCTTC
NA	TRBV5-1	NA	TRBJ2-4	CASSFEGRGASDKNIQYF	TGCGCCAGCAGCTTTGAGGGGCGCGGGGCCTCGGACAAAAACATTCAGTACTTC
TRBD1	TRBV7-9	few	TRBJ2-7	CASSAGTGGYEQYF	TGTGCCAGCAGCGCCGGGACAGGGGGTTACGAGCAGTACTTC
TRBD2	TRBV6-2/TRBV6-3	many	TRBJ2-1	CASSPRTSRSYNEQFF	TGTGCCAGCAGCCCGCGGACTAGTAGGTCCTACAATGAGCAGTTCTTC
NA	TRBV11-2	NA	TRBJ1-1	CASSRGGNMDTEAFF	TGTGCCAGCAGCCGAGGAGGGAACATGGACACTGAAGCTTTCTTT
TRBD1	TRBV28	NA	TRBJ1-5	CASTFPQGTHQPQHF	TGTGCCAGCACCTTCCCACAGGGGACTCATCAGCCCCAGCATTTT
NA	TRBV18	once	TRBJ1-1	CASSPLVSRVGTSEAFF	TGTGCCAGCTCACCACTAGTTTCCCGGGTCGGGACTTCTGAAGCTTTCTTT
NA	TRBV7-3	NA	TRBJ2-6	CASSSGSGANVLTF	TGTGCCAGCAGCTCAGGGTCCGGGGCCAACGTCCTGACTTTC
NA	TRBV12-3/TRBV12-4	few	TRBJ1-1	CASTLTQVGLNTEAFF	TGTGCCAGCACTCTAACCCAAGTAGGGTTGAACACTGAAGCTTTCTTT